This T cell receptor (beta chain) stems from a study of blood T cell repertoires in COVID-19. Study overall: The study drew acute and convalescent COVID-19 samples from the United States, Italy and Spain.

This clone appeared a single time. Authors' processing steps: The assay estimated nucleated cells by amplifying reference gene primers. Clones were read by immunoSEQ multiplex PCR, and TCRdb kept only the in-frame ones, dropping some. Clone size and V and J calls were adopted from that table, with D and trimming inferred from the DNA. This sample has almost 55,000 clones, with 70% to 90% found just once. This TCR derives from a human donor in a cohort sampled during active COVID-19. Sequencing used peripheral blood.

The CDR3 here is CASSQKGTGKKAFF. The CDR3, as DNA: TGTGCCAGCAGCCAAAAAGGGACAGGGAAAAAAGCTTTCTTT. V gene TRBV3-1 (or the pseudogene TRBV3-2) combines with J gene TRBJ1-1, with 9 bases aligning to TRBD1. CDR3 length equals 14 residues. V trimming: 2 bases; J trimming: 9 bases; junction bases outside the gene matches: 7. CDR1 and CDR2 from the germline V gene are LGHDT and YNNKEL (reference sequence).